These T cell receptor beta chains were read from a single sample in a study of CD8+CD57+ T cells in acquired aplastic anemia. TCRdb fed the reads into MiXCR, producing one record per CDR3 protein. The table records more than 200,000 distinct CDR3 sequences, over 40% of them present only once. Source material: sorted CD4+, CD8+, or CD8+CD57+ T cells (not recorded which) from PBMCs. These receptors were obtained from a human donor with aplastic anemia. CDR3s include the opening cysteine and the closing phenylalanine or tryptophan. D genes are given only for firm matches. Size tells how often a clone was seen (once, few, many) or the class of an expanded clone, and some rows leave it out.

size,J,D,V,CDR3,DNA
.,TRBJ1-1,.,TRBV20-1,CSARRPNTEAFF,TGCAGTGCGAGGAGACCGAACACTGAAGCTTTCTTT
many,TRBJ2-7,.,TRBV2,CASSSTGKDEQYF,TGTGCCAGCAGTAGCACAGGGAAGGACGAGCAGTACTTC
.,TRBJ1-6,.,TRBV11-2,CASSPGRDGYSPLHF,TGTGCCAGCAGCCCAGGGCGGGACGGATATTCACCCCTCCACTTT
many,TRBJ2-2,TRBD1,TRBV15,CATSLDRENTGELFF,TGTGCCACCAGCCTGGACAGGGAAAACACCGGGGAGCTGTTTTTT
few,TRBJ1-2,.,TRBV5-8,CASSGDGYTF,TGTGCCAGCAGCGGGGATGGCTACACCTTC
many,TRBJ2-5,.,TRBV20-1,CSARNRRGIQETQYF,TGCAGTGCTAGGAACAGGAGGGGGATCCAAGAGACCCAGTACTTC
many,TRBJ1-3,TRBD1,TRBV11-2,CASSSLYRGQGNTIYF,TGTGCCAGCAGCTCCCTATATAGGGGGCAAGGAAACACCATATATTTT
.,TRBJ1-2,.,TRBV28,CASRLEYGYTF,TGTGCCAGCAGATTGGAGTATGGCTACACCTTC
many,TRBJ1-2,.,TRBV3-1,CASSQPIGGRLWGITF,TGTGCCAGCAGCCAACCCATCGGGGGGCGGCTCTGGGGGATCACCTTC
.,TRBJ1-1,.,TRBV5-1,CASSLAPEAFF,TGCGCCAGCAGCTTGGCGCCTGAAGCTTTCTTT
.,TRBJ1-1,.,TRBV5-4,CASSGYSGKAGEHLWAEAFF,TGTGCCAGCAGCGGGTACAGTGGGAAGGCCGGGGAGCACCTGTGGGCTGAAGCTTTCTTT
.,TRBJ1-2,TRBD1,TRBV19,CASSTGTGGVGYGYTF,TGTGCCAGTAGTACCGGAACAGGGGGCGTTGGCTATGGCTACACCTTC
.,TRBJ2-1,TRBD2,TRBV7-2,CASSLEAGGNNEQFF,TGTGCCAGCAGCTTAGAGGCGGGGGGAAATAATGAGCAGTTCTTC
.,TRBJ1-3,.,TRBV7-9,CASSLGVAGNTIYF,TGTGCCAGCAGCTTGGGAGTGGCTGGAAACACCATATATTTT
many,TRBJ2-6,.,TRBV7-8,CASSLQDPGDGANVLTF,TGTGCCAGCAGCTTACAGGACCCGGGCGACGGGGCCAACGTCCTGACTTTC
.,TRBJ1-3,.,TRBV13,CASSYKATIYF,TGTGCCAGCAGCTACAAGGCCACCATATATTTT
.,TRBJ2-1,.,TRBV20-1,CSANTLSYNEQFF,TGCAGTGCTAACACTCTCTCCTACAATGAGCAGTTCTTC
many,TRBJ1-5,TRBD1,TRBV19,CATSDRGHVTYNQPQHF,TGTGCCACTTCGGACAGGGGCCACGTTACATACAATCAGCCCCAGCATTTT
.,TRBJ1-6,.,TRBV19,CASSIVYGPYNSPLHF,TGTGCCAGTAGTATAGTATACGGCCCCTATAATTCACCCCTCCACTTT
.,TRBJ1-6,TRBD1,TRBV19,CASNPGTVYNSPLHF,TGTGCCAGTAATCCCGGGACAGTCTATAATTCACCCCTCCACTTT
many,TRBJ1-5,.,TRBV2,CASSERGSSYQPQHF,TGTGCCAGCAGTGAAAGGGGGTCCTCTTATCAGCCCCAGCATTTT
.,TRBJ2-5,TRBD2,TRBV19,CASSISPVSGEAQYF,TGTGCCAGTAGTATATCCCCGGTTAGCGGGGAGGCCCAGTACTTC
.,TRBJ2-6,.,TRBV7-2,CASSPGSRFLSPLTF,TGTGCCAGCAGCCCCGGGTCCCGGTTCCTCAGCCCCCTGACTTTC
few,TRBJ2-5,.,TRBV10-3,CAISDGGTETQYF,TGTGCCATCAGCGACGGCGGGACAGAGACCCAGTACTTC
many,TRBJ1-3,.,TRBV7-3,CASSLSHLEAGNTIYF,TGTGCCAGCAGCTTATCTCACCTCGAGGCTGGAAACACCATATATTTT
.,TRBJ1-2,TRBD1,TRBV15,CATSRGSLTGGYGYTF,TGTGCCACCAGCAGAGGTTCCCTGACAGGGGGCTATGGCTACACCTTC
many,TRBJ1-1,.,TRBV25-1,CASSEGDFVTFF,TGTGCCAGCAGTGAAGGGGATTTTGTGACTTTCTTT
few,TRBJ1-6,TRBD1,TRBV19,CASSTGQGAGSYNSPLHF,TGTGCCAGTAGTACCGGACAGGGCGCGGGGTCCTATAATTCACCCCTCCACTTT
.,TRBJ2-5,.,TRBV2,CASSPAGAETQYF,TGTGCCAGCAGCCCCGCAGGGGCCGAGACCCAGTACTTC
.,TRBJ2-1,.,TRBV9,CASSGREQFF,TGTGCCAGCAGCGGTAGAGAGCAGTTCTTC
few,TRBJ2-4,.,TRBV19,CASSISNRLAKNIQYF,TGTGCCAGTAGTATATCGAACCGGCTGGCCAAAAACATTCAGTACTTC
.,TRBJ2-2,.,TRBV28,CASNLQALANTGELFF,TGTGCCAGCAACCTTCAGGCGCTGGCGAACACCGGGGAGCTGTTTTTT
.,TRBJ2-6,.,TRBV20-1,CSAQPPRGGRTEAF,TGCAGTGCACAACCCCCGCGGGGAGGCAGGACTGAAGCTTTC
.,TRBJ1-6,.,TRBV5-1,CASSLAAGGDYNSPLHF,TGCGCCAGCAGCTTGGCCGCCGGGGGCGACTATAATTCACCCCTCCACTTT
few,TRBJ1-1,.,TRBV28,CASSTPAGTMGEAFF,TGTGCCAGCAGTACCCCCGCGGGGACGATGGGGGAAGCTTTCTTT
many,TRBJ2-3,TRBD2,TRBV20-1,CSARDPGRGDTQYF,TGCAGTGCTAGAGATCCGGGGAGGGGAGATACGCAGTATTTT
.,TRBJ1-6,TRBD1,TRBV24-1,CATSDLVTGTDSPLHF,TGTGCCACCAGTGATTTGGTGACAGGGACCGATTCACCCCTCCACTTT
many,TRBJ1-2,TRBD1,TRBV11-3,CASSLNPPGGINYGYTF,TGTGCCAGCAGCTTAAATCCGCCAGGGGGCATTAACTATGGCTACACCTTC
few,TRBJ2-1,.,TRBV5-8,CASSFGPGGYNEQFF,.
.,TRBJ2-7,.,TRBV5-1,CASRQEGGGYEQYF,TGCGCCAGCAGACAAGAAGGAGGGGGCTACGAGCAGTACTTC
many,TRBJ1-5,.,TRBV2,CAYSRGESQPQHF,TGTGCCTACTCACGAGGGGAAAGTCAGCCCCAGCATTTT
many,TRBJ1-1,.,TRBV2,CASSEFGAGLMNTEAFF,TGTGCCAGCAGTGAGTTCGGGGCAGGGCTCATGAACACTGAAGCTTTCTTT
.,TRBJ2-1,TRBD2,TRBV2,CASSGSGGHNEQFF,TGTGCCAGCAGTGGGAGCGGGGGTCACAATGAGCAGTTCTTC
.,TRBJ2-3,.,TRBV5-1,CASSPGGGVDPDTQYF,TGTGCCAGCTCACCCGGAGGGGGTGTTGATCCAGATACGCAGTATTTT
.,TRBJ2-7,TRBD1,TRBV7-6,CASGQGVYEQYF,TGTGCCAGCGGGCAGGGGGTCTACGAGCAGTACTTC
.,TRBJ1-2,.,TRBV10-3,CAISAPSWGAGGYTF,TGTGCCATCAGTGCGCCCTCGTGGGGGGCGGGTGGCTACACCTTC
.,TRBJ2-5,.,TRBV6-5,CASSLGGLAETQYF,TGTGCCAGCAGCCTTGGCGGGCTGGCAGAGACCCAGTACTTC
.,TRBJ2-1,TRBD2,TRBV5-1,CASSWSGGAEQFF,TGCGCCAGCAGCTGGAGCGGGGGGGCTGAGCAGTTCTTC
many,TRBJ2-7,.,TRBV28,CASSIAGNSYEQYF,TGTGCCAGCAGTATTGCAGGAAACTCCTACGAGCAGTACTTC
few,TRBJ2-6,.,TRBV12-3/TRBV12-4,CASSLNWQGILASGANVLTF,TGTGCCAGCAGTTTAAATTGGCAGGGTATATTAGCTTCTGGGGCCAACGTCCTGACTTTC
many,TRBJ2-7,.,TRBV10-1,CASSDGQGPYEQYF,TGCGCCAGCAGTGATGGCCAGGGCCCCTACGAGCAGTACTTC
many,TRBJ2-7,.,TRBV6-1,CASSDDSAADEQYF,TGTGCCAGCAGTGACGACAGTGCTGCAGACGAGCAGTACTTC
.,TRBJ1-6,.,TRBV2,CASTKGVDSPLHF,TGTGCCAGCACAAAAGGCGTGGATTCACCCCTCCACTTT
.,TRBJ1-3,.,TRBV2,CASSTTRGSGNTIYF,TGTGCCAGCAGCACTACCAGGGGCTCTGGAAACACCATATATTTT
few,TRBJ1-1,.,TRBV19,CASSVSVSRTEAFF,TGTGCCAGTAGTGTTTCGGTTAGTCGGACTGAAGCTTTCTTT
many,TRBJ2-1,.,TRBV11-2,CASSGYDRMRVGVF,TGTGCCAGCAGCGGGTATGACAGGATGCGGGTCGGTGTCTTC
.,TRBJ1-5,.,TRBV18,CASSPGMGLGNQPQHF,TGTGCCAGCTCACCGGGGATGGGACTCGGCAATCAGCCCCAGCATTTT
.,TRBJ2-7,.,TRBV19,CASSIGKGESSYEQYF,TGTGCCAGTAGTATAGGCAAGGGGGAAAGCTCCTACGAGCAGTACTTC